The rows below give T cell receptor beta chains drawn from one sample of a study of OX40 agonist ivuxolimab in advanced cancers. Assay: immunoSEQ multiplex PCR; the TCRdb copy retains only in-frame clones and omits some. The sample yields tens of thousands of clones, about three quarters seen once. Here the sequenced sample was CD4+ or CD8+ T cells sorted from blood, taken in a trial of the OX40 agonist ivuxolimab. The receptors stem from an adult with an advanced solid tumor such as melanoma, head and neck, liver or kidney cancer. CDR3s include the opening cysteine and the closing phenylalanine or tryptophan. D genes are given only for firm matches. Clone sizes are given selectively: once, few, many, or a class where the clone is expanded.

V gene	D gene	J gene	clone size	CDR3 protein	CDR3 DNA
TRBV19	NA	TRBJ2-7	NA	CASSQAGMYEQYF	TGTGCCAGTAGTCAGGCAGGGATGTACGAGCAGTACTTC
TRBV9	TRBD1	TRBJ2-7	NA	CASSPYRGEPYEQYF	TGTGCCAGCAGCCCTTACAGGGGAGAACCCTACGAGCAGTACTTC
TRBV4-3	NA	TRBJ2-1	NA	CASSQVGGKINEQFF	TGCGCCAGCAGCCAAGTAGGGGGGAAGATCAATGAGCAGTTCTTC
TRBV10-3	NA	TRBJ2-7	NA	CAISGGQKGLEQYF	TGTGCCATCAGTGGGGGACAGAAGGGACTCGAGCAGTACTTC
TRBV6-5	NA	TRBJ2-1	once	CATTTGGLSDNEQFF	TGTGCCACCACCACGGGGGGCCTCTCCGACAATGAGCAGTTCTTC
TRBV5-6	NA	TRBJ1-1	NA	CASSLNGPSAHLNTEAFF	TGTGCCAGCAGCTTGAACGGGCCCTCGGCACATCTCAACACTGAAGCTTTCTTT
TRBV4-1	NA	TRBJ2-7	NA	CASSQADKLSYEQYF	TGCGCCAGCAGCCAGGCTGATAAACTGAGTTACGAGCAGTACTTC
TRBV6-6	NA	TRBJ1-1	NA	CASSYSSSDTEAFF	TGTGCCAGCAGTTACTCGAGCAGTGACACTGAAGCTTTCTTT
TRBV19	NA	TRBJ1-5	NA	CASSESPAFSNQPQHF	TGTGCCAGTAGTGAATCTCCAGCCTTTAGCAATCAGCCCCAGCATTTT
TRBV5-6	NA	TRBJ2-5	NA	CASSFDRKETQYF	TGTGCCAGCAGCTTCGACAGAAAAGAGACCCAGTACTTC
TRBV21-1	NA	TRBJ1-6	NA	CASSSGSMRNNSPLHF	TGTGCCAGCAGTTCGGGCTCGATGAGGAATAATTCACCCCTCCACTTT
TRBV27	TRBD1	TRBJ1-2	NA	CASSPDRGGVYGYTF	TGTGCCAGCAGTCCAGACAGGGGAGGCGTCTATGGCTACACCTTC
TRBV11-1	NA	TRBJ1-2	NA	CASGSVYGYTF	TGTGCCAGCGGTTCTGTGTATGGCTACACCTTC
TRBV27	NA	TRBJ2-3	NA	CASTLIRPQGTDTQYF	TGTGCCAGCACCTTAATACGGCCTCAAGGGACAGATACGCAGTATTTT
TRBV9	TRBD1	TRBJ2-2	NA	CASSTGTVNTGELFF	TGTGCCAGCAGCACCGGGACAGTTAACACCGGGGAGCTGTTTTTT
TRBV19	NA	TRBJ1-2	NA	CAILRTDPYGYGYTF	TGTGCCATTCTCAGGACAGACCCCTATGGCTATGGCTACACCTTC
TRBV4-2	NA	TRBJ2-3	NA	CASSDEPTRYDTQYF	TGTGCCAGCAGCGACGAACCGACACGGTACGATACGCAGTATTTT
TRBV30	NA	TRBJ1-5	NA	CAWSLGYSNQPQHF	TGTGCCTGGAGCTTGGGTTATAGCAATCAGCCCCAGCATTTT
TRBV7-3	NA	TRBJ2-1	NA	CASSYPGRYNEQFF	TGTGCCAGCAGCTACCCCGGGAGATACAATGAGCAGTTCTTC
TRBV5-4	TRBD1	TRBJ1-2	NA	CASSSDRDLDGYTF	TGTGCCAGCAGCTCCGACAGGGACCTAGATGGCTACACCTTC
TRBV7-8	NA	TRBJ2-2	once	CASSSGVSNTGELFF	TGTGCCAGCAGCTCAGGAGTCTCGAACACCGGGGAGCTGTTTTTT
TRBV6-6	NA	TRBJ1-1	once	CASSRDNTEAFF	TGTGCCAGCTCCAGGGATAACACTGAAGCTTTCTTT
TRBV4-1	NA	TRBJ2-4	NA	CASSPQEGETKNIQYF	TGCGCCAGCAGCCCGCAGGAGGGCGAGACCAAAAACATTCAGTACTTC
TRBV5-5	TRBD1	TRBJ1-4	NA	CASSLGQGMLDEKLFF	TGTGCCAGCAGCTTGGGACAGGGGATGTTGGATGAAAAACTGTTTTTT
TRBV5-4	NA	TRBJ2-4	NA	CASTERPGRGTKNIQYF	TGTGCCAGCACCGAGCGCCCAGGAAGGGGGACCAAAAACATTCAGTACTTC
TRBV25-1	NA	TRBJ2-7	NA	CASSRDPYEQYF	TGTGCCAGCAGCAGAGATCCCTACGAGCAGTACTTC
TRBV9	NA	TRBJ1-1	few	CASSVVGAGTEAFF	TGTGCCAGCAGCGTAGTAGGGGCAGGGACTGAAGCTTTCTTT
TRBV4-3	TRBD1	TRBJ1-1	NA	CASSPEPGQLNTEAFF	TGCGCCAGCAGCCCAGAACCGGGACAGCTTAACACTGAAGCTTTCTTT
TRBV5-6	NA	TRBJ1-4	NA	CASSLQDPSEKLFF	TGTGCCAGCAGCTTGCAGGACCCCAGTGAAAAACTGTTTTTT
TRBV6-6	NA	TRBJ1-2	NA	CASRRDGNYGYTF	TGTGCCAGCAGACGGGACGGCAACTATGGCTACACCTTC
TRBV9	NA	TRBJ2-6	NA	CASSVDRYSGANVLTF	TGTGCCAGCAGCGTAGACAGGTACTCTGGGGCCAACGTCCTGACTTTC
TRBV28	NA	TRBJ1-4	NA	CASSPISEKLFF	TGTGCCAGCAGTCCCATCAGCGAAAAACTGTTTTTT
TRBV6-5	TRBD1	TRBJ2-2	NA	CASGQGATGELFF	TGTGCCAGCGGACAGGGGGCCACCGGGGAGCTGTTTTTT
TRBV9	TRBD1	TRBJ1-2	NA	CASSLGQPVYGYTF	TGTGCCAGCAGCCTGGGACAGCCTGTATATGGCTACACCTTC
TRBV19	NA	TRBJ1-2	NA	CASSIGPGGPSYTF	TGTGCCAGTAGTATAGGCCCCGGGGGACCCAGCTACACCTTC
TRBV7-8	TRBD1	TRBJ2-5	few	CASSSAGTGQETQYF	TGTGCCAGCAGCTCCGCCGGGACAGGGCAAGAGACCCAGTACTTC
TRBV9	NA	TRBJ1-2	NA	CASSAGGRPFGYTF	TGTGCCAGCAGCGCGGGAGGCAGGCCGTTCGGCTACACCTTC
TRBV7-9	NA	TRBJ2-7	NA	CASSLIPYEQYF	TGTGCCAGCAGCTTGATACCGTACGAGCAGTACTTC
TRBV7-8	TRBD1	TRBJ2-1	NA	CASSPRDRVDEQFF	TGTGCCAGCAGCCCCCGGGACAGGGTCGATGAGCAGTTCTTC
TRBV2	NA	TRBJ2-1	few	CASSDGPGYNEQFF	TGTGCCAGCAGTGACGGTCCTGGATACAATGAGCAGTTCTTC
TRBV6-1	NA	TRBJ1-1	NA	CASRISTEAFF	TGTGCCAGCAGAATAAGCACTGAAGCTTTCTTT